This T cell receptor beta chain was sequenced for a study of early T cells in non-severe SARS-CoV-2 infection. Whole-study context: With bulk RNA from unsorted whole blood as input, sequencing yielded unpaired chains. Study-wide points: Private and CD4 specificities were missed by VDJdb matching, which favored anti-spike CD8 responses.

This clonotype came up many times. Its antigen is unidentified. Unique molecular identifiers were added to individual cDNA molecules. One entry per CDR3 protein, called by TCRdb with MiXCR from the 5' RACE reads. This repertoire shows under 85,000 distinct CDR3 sequences, about an eighth found once; its top ten account for roughly 6%. Sequences were obtained from whole blood. This receptor was obtained from an adult who was a healthcare worker with PCR-confirmed SARS-CoV-2 infection or an uninfected control (not recorded which).

CDR3 region: CASSSGVGDTQYF. For the CDR3, the DNA is TGTGCCAGCAGCTCGGGGGTGGGAGATACGCAGTATTTT. The chain has TRBV7-8 and TRBJ2-3, with D perhaps matching TRBD2 (6 bases). The CDR3 has 13 amino acids. The germline V and J ends were trimmed by 4 bases and 5 bases, with 10 bases remaining between them. Germline CDR1 SGHVS, CDR2 FQNEAQ. Supplemented by reference TRBV7-8 and TRBJ2-3, the full variable domain reads GAGVSQSPRYKVAKRGQDVALRCDPISGHVSLFWYQQALGQGPEFLTYFQNEAQLDKSGLPSDRFFAERPEGSVSTLKIQRTQQEDSAVYLCASSSGVGDTQYFGPGTRLTVL.